The 16 T cell receptor beta chains presented below share a single source sample, sequenced in a study of identical twins. Each CDR3 protein is one row after TCRdb ran MiXCR on the 5' RACE reads. The sample consists of under 900,000 distinct CDR3 sequences, over 15% of them appearing once. This same sample was also part of a study on T cells expressing NK-cell markers.

The sample comprised PBMCs. All receptors come from a woman aged 18-29 years in good health.

The chain employs TRBV20-1 and TRBJ1-2; D gene uncertain. The CDR3 spans 13 residues. Trimming removed 6 bases at V and 8 bases at J, with 19 bases between. Germline V CDR1 and CDR2: DFQATT, SNEGSKA (reference sequence). The CDR3 spells CSAVASRTGGYTF. Here the CDR3 DNA reads TGCAGTGCAGTCGCCTCCCGGACCGGAGGCTACACCTTC.

In its sample, this clonotype was seen a few times. The chain links TRBV11-2 to TRBJ2-7; 11 positions match TRBD1. In germline, CDR1 is SGHAT, CDR2 FQNNGV. The V gene end was trimmed by 5 bases and the J gene end by 3 bases; junction bases not matched to a gene: 9. This CDR3 contains 16 residues. The CDR3 protein is CASSPKGGQGVYEQYF. CDR3 nucleotides: TGTGCCAGCAGCCCAAAGGGGGGACAGGGGGTCTACGAGCAGTACTTC.

This clonotype was counted a few times. This chain uses TRBV24-1 with TRBJ2-1, with D unresolved. This CDR3 has 11 residues. CDR1 KGHDR and CDR2 SFDVKD come from the germline V gene. V dropped 1 base and J dropped 10 bases, with 4 bases sitting between them. DNA of the CDR3: TGTGCCACCAGTGATTTTAGCGAGCAGTTCTTC. It specifies CATSDFSEQFF.

There are a few counts of this clonotype. V and J are TRBV29-1 and TRBJ2-2; 11 positions match TRBD2. V dropped 4 bases and J dropped 3; count of bases not matched to a gene: 7. The length of the CDR3 is 16 residues. CDR1 is SQVTM, CDR2 ANQGSEA, per germline. The CDR3 bases are TGCAGCGTTGTAACTAGCGGGAGTTGGTACACCGGGGAGCTGTTTTTT. Protein: CSVVTSGSWYTGELFF.

This clonotype occurred a few times. V and J are TRBV7-2 and TRBJ2-7; no clear D gene. This CDR3 is built from 15 residues. The germline V gene has CDR1 SGHTA and CDR2 FQGNSA. Between the trimmed V and J ends, which lost 5 bases and 0 bases, there was a span of 14 bases. The CDR3 spells CASSADPVSSYEQYF. As DNA, the CDR3 is TGTGCCAGCAGCGCCGACCCGGTCAGCTCCTACGAGCAGTACTTC.

The chain recombines TRBV2 with TRBJ1-1; D is perhaps TRBD1 (6 bases). Germline V gene sequence: CDR1 SNHLY, CDR2 FYNNEI. Trimming pared 8 bases from V and 8 bases from J, leaving 15 bases between. CDR3 length equals 12 residues. The CDR3 protein is CASGGGQVEAFF. Written as DNA, the CDR3 is TGTGCCAGCGGAGGGGGGCAGGTCGAAGCTTTCTTT.

Only a few counts were recorded for this clonotype. CDR3 loop: CASSPLVAGDYNEQFF. The CDR3 DNA sequence: TGTGCCAGCAGCCCACTGGTCGCCGGGGACTACAATGAGCAGTTCTTC. The V gene is TRBV7-9, the J gene TRBJ2-1; TRBD2 is a possible D gene (5 bases). This CDR3 has 16 amino acids. Germline CDR1 is SEHNR and CDR2 is FQNEAQ (reference sequence). Trimming took off 5 bases at V and 3 bases at J, with 17 bases between the two ends.

This clonotype has only a few counts. Written as DNA, the CDR3 is TGCGCCAGCAGCTTGGAGACCGGGGGGGGTGAGCAGTTCTTC. Translated, it gives CASSLETGGGEQFF. This sequence joins TRBV5-1 and TRBJ2-1, with 8 bases identical to TRBD2. This CDR3 is 14 amino acids long. V was clipped by 0 bases and J by 9 bases; unmatched bases: 5. CDR1 and CDR2 from the germline V gene are SGHRS and YFSETQ.

V and J are TRBV7-8 and TRBJ2-3, with a weak D call TRBD1 (6 bases). The germline gives CDR1 SGHVS, CDR2 FQNEAQ. This CDR3 spans 14 amino acids. V was pared by 4 bases and J by 1 base, with 9 bases between. The CDR3 loop is CASSSRTGTDTQYF. The CDR3 DNA is TGTGCCAGCAGCTCGAGGACAGGCACAGATACGCAGTATTTT.

The chain is built from TRBV10-3 and TRBJ1-1; 7 bases match TRBD1. Per the germline V gene, CDR1 is ENHRY and CDR2 is SYGVKD. V trimming: 3 bases; J trimming: 8 bases; junction bases outside the gene matches: 9. There are 14 residues in the CDR3. DNA of the CDR3: TGTGCCATCAGTGAATCGTTAGGGGGCGGCGAAGCTTTCTTT. This sequence encodes CAISESLGGGEAFF.

Many counts were recorded for this clonotype. The gene calls are TRBV3-1 and TRBJ2-1; D gene uncertain. Germline loops: CDR1 LGHDT, CDR2 YNNKEL (reference sequence). The ends were cut back, 6 bases at V and 3 bases at J, with 15 bases in the middle. This CDR3 region has 15 residues. The CDR3: CASRQFGLHYNEQFF. CDR3 bases: TGTGCCAGCAGACAATTTGGCCTACACTACAATGAGCAGTTCTTC.

The sample holds a few counts of this clonotype. This chain links TRBV20-1 with TRBJ1-5; D is perhaps TRBD1 (5 bases). The CDR3 extends over 13 amino acids. The germline gives CDR1 DFQATT, CDR2 SNEGSKA (reference sequence). Trimming took 3 bases from V and 7 from J, leaving 13 bases between them. The CDR3 reads CSASVGGKQPQHF. In nucleotides, the CDR3 is TGCAGTGCTAGTGTCGGGGGAAAGCAGCCCCAGCATTTT.

This clonotype has a count of ten or more. The rearrangement uses TRBV21-1 and TRBJ2-7; the D call of TRBD2 is as the table states it, not checked on the DNA. TRBV21-1 is reported as a pseudogene. The CDR3 is 15 amino acids. For the CDR3, the DNA is TGTGCCAGCAGCAAACTCCTAGCGGATTGGTACGAGCAGTACTTC. Translated: CASSKLLADWYEQYF.

This clonotype appeared a few times. The genes are TRBV7-6 and TRBJ2-7; 7 bases agree with TRBD2. Germline loops: CDR1 SGHVS, CDR2 FNYEAQ. V shed 2 bases and J 1 base; nucleotides not matched to a gene: 5. This CDR3 is built from 15 residues. CDR3 amino acids: CASSLWDYISYEQYF. The CDR3 nucleotides read TGTGCCAGCAGCTTATGGGACTATATATCCTACGAGCAGTACTTC.

This clonotype was observed a few times. This rearrangement joins TRBV9 to TRBJ2-1; 9 positions agree with TRBD1. CDR1 and CDR2 from the germline V gene are SGDLS and YYNGEE. This CDR3 has 16 amino acids. V lost 0 bases and J lost 6; bases outside the gene matches: 7. The CDR3 here is CASSVVGTGYGNEQFF. The CDR3 DNA follows: TGTGCCAGCAGCGTAGTGGGGACAGGGTATGGCAATGAGCAGTTCTTC.

The chain recombines TRBV20-1 with TRBJ2-5; D is uncertain. This CDR3 region has 13 residues. The V gene lost 3 bases and the J gene lost 1 base, with 9 bases spanning the gap. Looked up from germline, CDR1 is DFQATT and CDR2 is SNEGSKA (reference sequence). CDR3 residues: CSASDLTQETQYF. CDR3 bases: TGCAGTGCTAGCGACCTCACCCAAGAGACCCAGTACTTC.